These 9 T cell receptor beta chains were sequenced from one sample in a study of Ad26.COV2.S vaccination and SARS-CoV-2 variants (dated by TCRdb to the early 2020s). Receptor libraries were prepared by the immunoSEQ multiplex PCR assay. This immuneACCESS table, as held by TCRdb, lists in-frame sequences with V and J called but not all clones. Of the missing ones, under half trace to an unresolved V gene in checked studies; the others have no known cause. This sample lists roughly 500,000 clones; roughly 89% were detected once. The biggest ten clones account for just over 2.5% of the sample. Read against the paper, the sample's treatment or condition label means: some 19 received Ad26.COV2.S at low or high dose, single or two shots; roughly 5 received placebo; per-sample allocation not given. Repertoires of vaccine and placebo recipients were sequenced from samples collected on day 63 after the first injection.

Sequenced here: peripheral blood, sampled in a trial of Ad26.COV2.S vaccine versus placebo. Receptor source: a person aged 18 to 59 who received the Ad26.COV2.S COVID-19 vaccine or a placebo.

The V and J genes are TRBV5-3 and TRBJ2-7; 14 positions match TRBD2. TRBV5-3 is an ORF, and what it does is uncertain. The CDR3 is made up of 17 amino acids. The V gene end was trimmed by 4 bases and the J gene end by 0 bases; junction bases not matched to a gene: 6. The CDR3 region has the DNA TGTGCCAGAAGCCAGACTAGCGGGAGGGAAAGCTCCTACGAGCAGTACGTC. Residues: CARSQTSGRESSYEQYV.

A note on this clone: A junction end diverges from the germline sequence, so it may reflect a read error. The chain is built from TRBV4-2 and TRBJ2-7; no clear D. Germline V CDR1 and CDR2: LGHNA, YNFKEQ. The CDR3 runs 13 residues. The CDR3 loop reads CASSEDLETEQYF. CDR3 nucleotides: TGTGCCAGCAGCGAAGACCTTGAAACCGAGCAGTACTTC.

In this sample, this clone turned up once. The same CDR3 arises from other DNA sequences in this sample as well. The chain combines TRBV19 with TRBJ2-5, with D possibly TRBD1 on 6 matching bases. This CDR3 spans 14 amino acids. The germline V gene encodes CDR1 LNHDA and CDR2 SQIVND (reference sequence). V was cut by 2 bases and J by 2 bases, with 9 bases left in between. The CDR3 here is CASSITGTQETQYF. Here the CDR3 DNA reads TGTGCCAGTAGTATAACAGGGACGCAAGAGACCCAGTACTTC.

The chain combines TRBV27 with TRBJ2-5; D remains unclear. The CDR3 totals 15 residues. Germline-derived CDR1 and CDR2 are MNHEY and SMNVEV (reference sequence). V was trimmed by 2 bases and J by 1 base, leaving 11 bases between them. CDR3 in amino acids: CASSLGRTFQETQYF. The CDR3 DNA reads as TGTGCCAGCAGTTTAGGCAGGACCTTCCAAGAGACCCAGTACTTC.

The chain is built from TRBV27 and TRBJ2-1, with D perhaps TRBD2 (6 bases). Germline CDR1 is MNHEY and CDR2 is SMNVEV (reference sequence). CDR3 length: 15 residues. The V and J ends lost 1 base and 0 bases respectively, with 7 bases between them. CDR3 sequence: CASSLFGSSYNEQFF. CDR3 coding DNA: TGTGCCAGCAGTTTATTCGGGAGCTCCTACAATGAGCAGTTCTTC.

V gene TRBV10-3 combines with J gene TRBJ2-1, with TRBD2 matching 8 bases. CDR3 length: 14 amino acids. Trimming took 7 bases from V and 8 from J; bases not matched to a gene: 10. Germline V gene data show CDR1 as ENHRY and CDR2 as SYGVKD. CDR3 DNA sequence: TGTGCCATCACGGCCACTAGCGGTTACGATGAGCAGTTCTTC. Its translation is CAITATSGYDEQFF.

The genes are TRBV12-3 or TRBV12-4 and TRBJ2-5, with 8 nucleotides matching TRBD1. Trimming cost V 5 bases and J 4 bases; bases outside gene matches: 3. The CDR3 is 13 residues long. Written as DNA, the CDR3 is TGTGCCAGCAGTCGCACAGGGGGAGAGACCCAGTACTTC. The encoded protein is CASSRTGGETQYF.

The CDR3 region has the DNA TGTGCCAGCAGTCTGGGACAGGGTTTTCGGCCCCAGCATTTT. Translation gives CASSLGQGFRPQHF. This chain joins TRBV27 and TRBJ1-5; the match to TRBD1 covers 9 bases. Germline CDR1 is MNHEY and CDR2 is SMNVEV (reference sequence). The J segment lost 9 bases and the V segment lost 5 bases, leaving 8 bases of the junction unmatched. The CDR3 contains 14 residues.

This clone has just a few counts. Other DNA sequences of this sample code for an identical CDR3. DNA of the CDR3: TGTGCCAGCAGTTTAAGGGGGAATTCACCCCTCCACTTT. It specifies CASSLRGNSPLHF. The chain couples TRBV27 to TRBJ1-6; weak D call: TRBD1 (6 bases). Looked up from germline, CDR1 is MNHEY and CDR2 is SMNVEV (reference sequence). The V and J ends lost 2 bases and 7 bases respectively, with 6 bases between them. The CDR3 covers 13 residues.